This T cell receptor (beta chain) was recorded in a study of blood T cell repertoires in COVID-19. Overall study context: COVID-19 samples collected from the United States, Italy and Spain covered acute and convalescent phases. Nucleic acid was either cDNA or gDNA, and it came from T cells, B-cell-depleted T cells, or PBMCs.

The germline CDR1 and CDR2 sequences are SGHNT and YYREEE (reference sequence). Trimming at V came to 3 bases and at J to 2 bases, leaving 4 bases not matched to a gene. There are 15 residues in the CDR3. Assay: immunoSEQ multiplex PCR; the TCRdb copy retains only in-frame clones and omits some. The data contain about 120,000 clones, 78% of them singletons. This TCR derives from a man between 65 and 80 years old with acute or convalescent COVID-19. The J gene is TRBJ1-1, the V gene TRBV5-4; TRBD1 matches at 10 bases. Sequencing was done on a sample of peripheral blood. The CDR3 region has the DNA TGTGCCAGCAGCTGGGGGACAGGGGTTAACACTGAAGCTTTCTTT. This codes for CASSWGTGVNTEAFF. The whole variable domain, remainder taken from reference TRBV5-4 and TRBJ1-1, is ETGVTQSPTHLIKTRGQQVTLRCSSQSGHNTVSWYQQALGQGPQFIFQYYREEENGRGNFPPRFSGLQFPNYSSELNVNALELDDSALYLCASSWGTGVNTEAFFGQGTRLTVV.